This T cell receptor (beta chain) was sequenced for a study of cytomegalovirus exposure and HLA in healthy donors. Study outcomes and limitations: Accurate HLA-A and HLA-B prediction from TCR beta sequences was reported for most subjects. On later analysis, the bulk of CMV-associated TCR beta chains appeared to be HLA-restricted.

The donors comprised healthy bone marrow donors. The PCR was carried out with 60 Vbeta primers and 13 Jbeta primers. Original methodology: There were tens of millions of unique TCR beta chains by a later count, and 10 million to 12 million of them were shared. This table comes from immunoSEQ multiplex PCR, and its TCRdb copy is limited to in-frame clones, with some not included. Clone size and V and J calls were adopted from that table, with D and trimming inferred from the DNA. The sample holds around 150,000 clones, over 60% seen once. With respect to this clone: Its antigen is still unknown.

This CDR3 spans 13 amino acids. Germline assignment: CDR1 SGDLS and CDR2 YYNGEE. This sequence joins TRBV9 and TRBJ2-5; D may be TRBD1 (5 bases). Gene TRBJ2-7 matches the end of the DNA better, so the J call may be wrong. This TCR was sampled from a male donor in good health and CMV-seronegative. Source material: PBMCs. The CDR3 region has the DNA TGTGCCAGCAGCGTAGAGGGAAGGGGCGAGCAGTACTTC. It is translated as CASSVEGRGEQYF.